These 17 T cell receptor beta chains were all obtained from the same sample, sequenced in a study of blood T cell repertoires in COVID-19. Repertoires were generated with immunoSEQ multiplex PCR, while TCRdb's copy carries only in-frame clones and drops some. Of some 240,000 clones in the sample, approximately 80% are singletons; the top ten hold about 13%. Source material: peripheral blood. These receptors came from a human donor in a cohort sampled during active COVID-19.

The chain joins TRBV4-1 to TRBJ1-1; D ambiguous. V was shortened by 0 bases and J by 7 bases, with 18 bases between the two germline ends. Germline assignment: CDR1 MGHRA and CDR2 YSYEKL. The CDR3 is 16 amino acids. The CDR3 region is CASSQDPGPRRIEAFF. The DNA of the CDR3 is TGCGCCAGCAGCCAAGATCCGGGTCCGCGAAGAATTGAAGCTTTCTTT.

Comments on this clone: The junction departs from germline at one end; a sequencing error may be responsible. This sequence joins TRBV7-7 and TRBJ2-5, with 7 bases fitting TRBD2. The CDR3 is 15 amino acids. CDR1 SSHAT and CDR2 FNYEAQ come from the germline V gene (reference sequence). This CDR3 is CASSLARTSLETQYF. As DNA, the CDR3 is TGTGCTAGCAGCTTAGCCAGGACTAGTTTGGAGACCCAGTACTTC.

The CDR3 loop reads CASSEEGGSYEQYF. The CDR3 DNA sequence: TGTGCCAGCAGTGAAGAGGGAGGGTCCTACGAGCAGTACTTC. This chain connects TRBV2 to TRBJ2-7; 7 bases line up with TRBD2. V lost 1 base to trimming and J lost 1 base; unmatched junction nucleotides: 1. The CDR3 sequence is 14 residues long. Per germline, CDR1 SNHLY and CDR2 FYNNEI. Together with reference TRBV2 and TRBJ2-7, the CDR3 gives the full variable domain: EPEVTQTPSHQVTQMGQEVILRCVPISNHLYFYWYRQILGQKVEFLVSFYNNEISEKSEIFDDQFSVERPDGSNFTLKIRSTKLEDSAMYFCASSEEGGSYEQYFGPGTRLTVT.

This chain uses TRBV7-2 with TRBJ1-1; TRBD1 is a possible D gene (6 bases). The germline V gene has CDR1 SGHTA and CDR2 FQGNSA. Trimming shortened V by 1 base and J by 7 bases, and 16 bases separated the two germline ends. CDR3 length: 15 amino acids. The CDR3 sequence is CASSLERGRLNEAFF. In nucleotides, the CDR3 is TGTGCCAGCAGCTTAGAGCGGGGGCGTCTCAATGAAGCTTTCTTT. Full variable domain (remainder filled in from reference TRBV7-2 and TRBJ1-1): GAGVSQSPSNKVTEKGKDVELRCDPISGHTALYWYRQSLGQGLEFLIYFQGNSAPDKSGLPSDRFSAERTGGSVSTLTIQRTQQEDSAVYLCASSLERGRLNEAFFGQGTRLTVV.

The V gene is TRBV11-1, the J gene TRBJ2-5; maybe TRBD2 (6 bases). V was clipped by 6 bases and J by 7 bases, with 15 bases between them. Per germline, CDR1 SGHAT and CDR2 FQDESV (reference sequence). CDR3 length: 13 residues. The CDR3 spells CASRFQSEGTQYF. Here the CDR3 DNA reads TGTGCCAGCAGGTTTCAGTCGGAGGGGACCCAGTACTTC.

CDR3 DNA sequence: TGTGCCAGCAGCGTAATGAGGGAGGGCCTGTATGGCTACACCTTC. The encoded protein is CASSVMREGLYGYTF. The rearrangement joins TRBV9 to TRBJ1-2; D ambiguous. V dropped 1 base and J dropped 5 bases, with 15 bases sitting between them. CDR1 is SGDLS and CDR2 is YYNGEE in the germline V gene. There are 15 residues in the CDR3.

This clone was counted at least ten times. The rearrangement joins TRBV4-2 to TRBJ2-3; D gene unclear. The germline gives CDR1 LGHNA, CDR2 YNFKEQ. The germline V and J ends were trimmed by 5 bases and 2 bases, with 14 bases remaining between them. The CDR3 totals 15 residues. CDR3 sequence reads: CASSVLIDFTDTQYF. DNA for the CDR3: TGTGCCAGCAGCGTTCTTATAGACTTCACAGATACGCAGTATTTT.

In nucleotides, the CDR3 is TGTGCCAGCAGTTCCCCGGGACAGGGGGCCGGCTATGGCTACACCTTC. The encoded protein is CASSSPGQGAGYGYTF. V and J are TRBV28 and TRBJ1-2, with 12 bases lining up with TRBD1. In germline, CDR1 is MDHEN, CDR2 SYDVKM. CDR3 length: 16 amino acids. V lost 4 bases to trimming and J lost 4 bases; unmatched junction nucleotides: 7.

As for this clone: This sample includes further DNA sequences coding for the same CDR3. The genes are TRBV20-1 and TRBJ2-7; D might be TRBD1 (5 bases). The CDR3 extends over 11 amino acids. CDR1 DFQATT and CDR2 SNEGSKA come from the germline V gene (reference sequence). Trimming pared 3 bases from V and 3 bases from J, leaving 6 bases between. CDR3 in amino acids: CSASQGYEQYF. The CDR3 DNA follows: TGCAGTGCTAGTCAGGGCTACGAGCAGTACTTC.

DNA for the CDR3: TGTGCCAGCAGTTACCCACAGGGTTTCGCCGAGCAGTACTTC. As protein: CASSYPQGFAEQYF. This chain links TRBV28 with TRBJ2-7; D is perhaps TRBD1 (6 bases). Germline values: CDR1 MDHEN, CDR2 SYDVKM. The CDR3 totals 14 residues. V was cut by 4 bases and J by 6 bases, with 16 bases left in between.

This clone was seen once. The chain is built from TRBV5-4 and TRBJ2-3, with 9 bases lining up with TRBD2. The CDR3 is 17 amino acids. Germline assignment: CDR1 SGHNT and CDR2 YYREEE (reference sequence). Trimming at V came to 3 bases and at J to 6 bases, leaving 14 bases not matched to a gene. The CDR3: CASSSGGSGGAADTQYF. The CDR3 nucleotides read TGTGCCAGCAGCTCGGGCGGTAGCGGGGGCGCCGCGGATACGCAGTATTTT.

The rearrangement joins TRBV5-4 to TRBJ2-4, with 8 positions matching TRBD2. Germline values: CDR1 SGHNT, CDR2 YYREEE (reference sequence). The CDR3 contains 13 residues. The trim removed 4 bases at V and 6 bases at J, leaving 3 bases unmatched. The DNA of the CDR3 is TGTGCCAGCAGCGCGGGGGGTGGAAACATTCAGTACTTC. It specifies CASSAGGGNIQYF.

V gene TRBV5-1 combines with J gene TRBJ1-4; no clear D gene. V lost 2 bases and J 3 bases, leaving 11 bases between the germline ends. This CDR3 comprises 15 residues. The germline V gene encodes CDR1 SGHRS and CDR2 YFSETQ. Written as DNA, the CDR3 is TGCGCCAGCAGCTTTACCACCGCGGCTAATGAAAAACTGTTTTTT. This translates into CASSFTTAANEKLFF.

The chain combines TRBV10-3 with TRBJ2-7; 14 positions agree with TRBD2. V lost 4 bases, J lost 3 bases, and 2 bases stayed unmatched. The CDR3 sequence is 15 residues long. Germline V gene sequence: CDR1 ENHRY, CDR2 SYGVKD. CDR3 in DNA: TGTGCCATCAGTGGTGGACTAGCGGGGGGCTACGAGCAGTACTTC. Translated, it gives CAISGGLAGGYEQYF.

V gene TRBV6-1 combines with J gene TRBJ1-1; no firm D call. The CDR3 is made up of 14 amino acids. From germline, CDR1 is MNHNS and CDR2 SASEGT. V was trimmed by 5 bases and J by 0 bases, leaving 10 bases between them. The CDR3 spells CASSLMAVNTEAFF. The DNA for the CDR3 is TGTGCCAGCAGTTTGATGGCGGTGAACACTGAAGCTTTCTTT.

The chain links TRBV5-1 to TRBJ2-1; a weak D match, TRBD1 (6 bases). Germline V gene sequence: CDR1 SGHRS, CDR2 YFSETQ. V was shortened by 0 bases and J by 3 bases, with 13 bases between the two germline ends. The CDR3 is made up of 16 amino acids. CDR3 in DNA: TGCGCCAGCAGCTTGGGGACAGACCAAATCTACAATGAGCAGTTCTTC. Protein: CASSLGTDQIYNEQFF.

The J gene is TRBJ2-2, the V gene TRBV27; D call uncertain. Trimming cost V 4 bases and J 6 bases, with 9 bases left between them. Germline values: CDR1 MNHEY, CDR2 SMNVEV (reference sequence). The CDR3 runs to 13 residues. CDR3 protein: CASSSRVAGELFF. CDR3 sequence (DNA): TGTGCCAGCAGTTCCCGAGTCGCCGGGGAGCTGTTTTTT.